This entry concerns a single TCR beta chain. As yet, its antigen is unknown. Clones were sequenced by immunoSEQ multiplex PCR, and TCRdb holds only the in-frame ones, with some missing. The sample lists 96,000 or so clones; approximately 90% were seen once. The record originates from a study of graft-versus-host responses after intestinal transplantation. Across the study: Recipients had transplants, and these were multivisceral, liver-intestinal, or isolated intestinal. All recipients were given anti-thymocyte globulin induction, and tacrolimus and steroids were then administered for roughly three years.

CDR1 is SGHRS, CDR2 YFSETQ, per germline. The CDR3 consists of 13 residues. Trimming cost V 7 bases and J 2 bases; bases outside gene matches: 0. General study findings and limits: The presence of high graft-versus-host to host-versus-graft clonal ratios in allografts characterized patients with graft-donor T cell macrochimerism. The recipient marrow held GvH clones, and some of them showed up first in ileum or blood.

The rearrangement links TRBV5-1 to TRBJ2-1; 10 nucleotides align to TRBD2. Here the sequenced sample was unstimulated CD4+ T cells sorted from spleen or lymph node cells, taken before intestinal transplant. The sequence came from a human donor who received an intestinal transplant. The CDR3 sequence is CASGTSAYNEQFF. CDR3 bases: TGCGCCAGCGGGACTAGCGCCTACAATGAGCAGTTCTTC.